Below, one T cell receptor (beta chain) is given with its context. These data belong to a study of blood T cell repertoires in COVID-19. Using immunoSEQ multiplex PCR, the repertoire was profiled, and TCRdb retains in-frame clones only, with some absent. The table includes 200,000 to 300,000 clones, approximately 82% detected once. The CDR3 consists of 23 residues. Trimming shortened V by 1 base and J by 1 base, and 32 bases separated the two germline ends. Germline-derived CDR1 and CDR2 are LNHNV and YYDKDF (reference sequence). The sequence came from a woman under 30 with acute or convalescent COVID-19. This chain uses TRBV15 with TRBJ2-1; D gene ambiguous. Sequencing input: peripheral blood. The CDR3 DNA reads TGTGCCACCAGCAGAGCACATAACCGGAATCGAAACTGGCGGTTCGTATCCTACAATGAGCAGTTCTTC. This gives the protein CATSRAHNRNRNWRFVSYNEQFF. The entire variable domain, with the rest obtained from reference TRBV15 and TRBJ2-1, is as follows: DAMVIQNPRYQVTQFGKPVTLSCSQTLNHNVMYWYQQKSSQAPKLLFHYYDKDFNNEADTPDNFQSRRPNTSFCFLDIRSPGLGDTAMYLCATSRAHNRNRNWRFVSYNEQFFGPGTRLTVL.